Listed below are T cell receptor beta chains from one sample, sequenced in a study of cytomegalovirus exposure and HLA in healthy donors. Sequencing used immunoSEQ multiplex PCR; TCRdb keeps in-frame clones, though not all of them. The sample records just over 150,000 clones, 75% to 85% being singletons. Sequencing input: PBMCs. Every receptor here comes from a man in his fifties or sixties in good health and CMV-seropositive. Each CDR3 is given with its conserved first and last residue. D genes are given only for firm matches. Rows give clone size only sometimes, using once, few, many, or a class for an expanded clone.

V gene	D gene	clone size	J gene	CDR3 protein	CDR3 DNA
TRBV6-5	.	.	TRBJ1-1	CASGQGNTEAFF	TGTGCCAGCGGGCAGGGGAACACTGAAGCTTTCTTT
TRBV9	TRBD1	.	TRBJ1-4	CASSPNGGGGTNEKLFF	TGTGCCAGCAGCCCCAACGGAGGGGGCGGAACTAATGAAAAACTGTTTTTT
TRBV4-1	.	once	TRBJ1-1	CASSQAAGRTEAFF	TGCGCCAGCAGCCAAGCGGCTGGGAGAACTGAAGCTTTCTTT
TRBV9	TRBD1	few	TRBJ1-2	CASSAFDRVGGYGYTF	TGTGCCAGCAGCGCCTTCGACAGGGTCGGAGGCTATGGCTACACCTTC
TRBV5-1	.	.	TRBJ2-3	CASSNSKPPDTQYF	TGCGCCAGCAGCAACAGTAAACCCCCAGATACGCAGTATTTT
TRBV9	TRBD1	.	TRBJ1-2	CASRARTGVYGYTF	TGTGCCAGCAGGGCACGGACAGGGGTCTATGGCTACACCTTC
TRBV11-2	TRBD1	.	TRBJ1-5	CASSSGTGENQPQHF	TGTGCCAGCAGCTCCGGGACAGGGGAAAATCAGCCCCAGCATTTT
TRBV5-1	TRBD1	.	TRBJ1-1	CASSFGQGMNTEAFF	TGCGCCAGCAGCTTCGGACAGGGAATGAACACTGAAGCTTTCTTT
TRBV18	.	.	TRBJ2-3	CASTTREADTQYF	TGTGCCAGCACAACTAGAGAAGCAGATACGCAGTATTTT
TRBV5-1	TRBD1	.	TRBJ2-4	CASSSWTGGNIQYF	TGCGCCAGCAGCTCCTGGACAGGCGGCAACATTCAGTACTTC
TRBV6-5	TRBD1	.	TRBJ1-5	CASMPGQGSNQPQHF	TGTGCCAGCATGCCGGGACAGGGTAGCAATCAGCCCCAGCATTTT